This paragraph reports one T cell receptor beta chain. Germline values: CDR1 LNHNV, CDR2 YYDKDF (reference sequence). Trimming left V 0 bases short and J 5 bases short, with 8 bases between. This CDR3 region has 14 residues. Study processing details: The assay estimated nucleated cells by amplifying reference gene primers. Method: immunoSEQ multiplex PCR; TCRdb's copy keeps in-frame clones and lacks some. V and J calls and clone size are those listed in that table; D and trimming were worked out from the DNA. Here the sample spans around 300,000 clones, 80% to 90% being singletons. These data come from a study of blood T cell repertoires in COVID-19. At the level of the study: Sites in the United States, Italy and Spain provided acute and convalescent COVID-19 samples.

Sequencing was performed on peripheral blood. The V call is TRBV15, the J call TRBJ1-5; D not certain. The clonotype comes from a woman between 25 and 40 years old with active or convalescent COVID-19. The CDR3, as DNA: TGTGCCACCAGCAGAGATCTTAGAGATCAGCCCCAGCATTTT. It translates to CATSRDLRDQPQHF.